The sequence of this T cell receptor beta chain was determined in a study of Tregs in tolerant kidney transplant recipients. In the study overall: The nonmyeloablative bone marrow transplants came from related graft donors, with transient mixed chimerism.

Method: immunoSEQ multiplex PCR; TCRdb's copy keeps in-frame clones and lacks some. Here the sample table reports fewer than 55,000 clones. Notes on this clone: The antigen is not known. The read halts 3 residues ahead of the CDR3 end, with the missing end drawn from the germline J gene.

This CDR3 has 14 residues. Trimming shortened V by 7 bases and J by 2 bases, and 12 bases separated the two germline ends. Looked up from germline, CDR1 is MNHNS and CDR2 is SASEGT. Regarding the study as a whole: Validation in larger populations is needed because few patients were studied.

The clonotype comes from a human donor who received a combined kidney and bone marrow transplant. V usage is TRBV6-1 and J usage is TRBJ1-5; D is undetermined. The source material was CD4+ T cells from blood, sampled before the transplant. The CDR3 loop reads CASTDPSGNQPQHF. The covered CDR3 bases are TGTGCCAGCACTGACCCTAGTGGCAATCAGCCC.